These 21 T cell receptor beta chains share one sample of origin, sequenced in a study of ipilimumab plus nivolumab after autologous stem cell transplantation. Sequencing used immunoSEQ multiplex PCR; TCRdb keeps in-frame clones, though not all of them. In the table there are about 40,000 clones, around 92% of which are singletons. Source: PBMCs, taken in a trial of ipilimumab plus nivolumab as post-transplant consolidation. These receptors were taken from a male donor with multiple myeloma.

The chain joins TRBV28 to TRBJ1-3, with D possibly matching TRBD1 (5 bases). CDR1 and CDR2 (germline): MDHEN, SYDVKM. The CDR3 has 15 residues. V gave up 3 bases and J gave up 4 bases, with 13 bases separating them. In DNA form, the CDR3 reads TGTGCCAGCAGTTTGGCAGGGACCTTCGGAAACACCATATATTTT. As protein: CASSLAGTFGNTIYF.

The gene calls are TRBV15 and TRBJ2-1; D is tentatively TRBD1 or TRBD2 (5 bases each). Germline V gene lookup returns CDR1 LNHNV and CDR2 YYDKDF (reference sequence). V was pared by 1 base and J by 7 bases, with 20 bases between. CDR3 length: 17 residues. The CDR3 DNA is TGTGCCACCAGCAGAGGGGGGTGGAGGCTTGGTCGGAATGAGCAGTTCTTC. This gives the protein CATSRGGWRLGRNEQFF.

The rearrangement links TRBV11-3 to TRBJ2-3; 10 bases are a match to TRBD2. CDR3 size: 15 residues. CDR1 is SGHNT and CDR2 is YENEEA in the germline V gene. Unmatched junction bases numbered 2, after V lost 5 bases and J lost 0 bases. DNA for the CDR3: TGTGCCAGCAGCGCACTAGCGGGGAGCACAGATACGCAGTATTTT. Its protein product is CASSALAGSTDTQYF.

The chain links TRBV18 to TRBJ2-7, with TRBD1 matching over 10 bases. The CDR3 covers 16 residues. Germline trimming cut 5 bases from V and 5 bases from J; bases unmatched to any gene: 12. The germline gives CDR1 KGHSH, CDR2 LQKENI. Here the CDR3 reads CASSSLPGQGFNEQYF. The CDR3 DNA is TGTGCCAGCTCATCTCTTCCGGGACAGGGGTTTAACGAGCAGTACTTC.

The CDR3 DNA sequence: TGTGCCAGTGGGCAGGTCACGAACACTGAAGCTTTCTTT. This codes for CASGQVTNTEAFF. V gene TRBV28 combines with J gene TRBJ1-1; D unclear. CDR3 length: 13 residues. V was shortened by 9 bases and J by 1 base, with 12 bases between the two germline ends. The germline V gene encodes CDR1 MDHEN and CDR2 SYDVKM.

The chain employs TRBV6-5 and TRBJ1-1; D is undetermined. Germline values: CDR1 MNHEY, CDR2 SVGAGI. The length of the CDR3 is 11 residues. The germline V and J ends were trimmed by 5 bases and 5 bases, with 6 bases remaining between them. The CDR3 loop is CASSDTTEAFF. In DNA, the CDR3 is TGTGCCAGCAGTGACACGACTGAAGCTTTCTTT.

This clone was observed a few times. The CDR3 DNA follows: TGTGCCAGCAGCTTAGATAATTCACCCCTCCACTTT. Residues: CASSLDNSPLHF. The chain joins TRBV7-9 to TRBJ1-6, with unresolved D. V dropped 1 base and J dropped 5 bases, with 0 bases sitting between them. The CDR3 totals 12 residues. Germline CDR1 SEHNR, CDR2 FQNEAQ (reference sequence).

The chain couples TRBV11-2 to TRBJ2-7; 7 bases agree with TRBD2. This CDR3 comprises 15 residues. Germline CDR1 is SGHAT and CDR2 is FQNNGV. J lost 4 bases, V lost 4 bases, and 10 bases had no gene match. CDR3 coding DNA: TGTGCCAGCAGCTGGACCGGGACTAATTATTACGAGCAGTACTTC. Translation gives CASSWTGTNYYEQYF.

Remarks on this clone: One end of the junction is discordant with germline, which a read error may explain. This chain joins TRBV7-7 and TRBJ2-1, with TRBD2 identical over 8 bases. Germline V gene data show CDR1 as SSHAT and CDR2 as FNYEAQ (reference sequence). This CDR3 is 16 amino acids long. This CDR3 is CASSPLSGGSYNEQFF. DNA of the CDR3: TGTGCTAGCAGCCCACTTTCGGGGGGGTCCTACAATGAGCAGTTCTTC.

The V gene is TRBV21-1, the J gene TRBJ2-5; the D segment call TRBD2 is taken from the table without a DNA check. TRBV21-1 is deemed a pseudogene. This CDR3 spans 13 amino acids. The CDR3 DNA is TGTGCCAGGCCTTCCGGTTCACAAGAGACCCAGTACTTC. It specifies CARPSGSQETQYF.

This chain uses TRBV28 with TRBJ1-2, with D possibly TRBD1 on 6 matching bases. Looked up from germline, CDR1 is MDHEN and CDR2 is SYDVKM. The CDR3 length is 13 residues. Trimming took 4 bases from V and 3 from J, leaving 9 bases between them. Here the CDR3 reads CASSSGADYGYTF. The CDR3 region has the DNA TGTGCCAGCAGTTCGGGGGCAGACTATGGCTACACCTTC.

V usage is TRBV6-6 and J usage is TRBJ2-2, with no clear D. This CDR3 is built from 13 residues. The V gene lost 0 bases and the J gene lost 6 bases, with 5 bases spanning the gap. CDR1 and CDR2 (germline): MNHNY, SVGAGI (reference sequence). The CDR3 region is CASSYSYPGELFF. The CDR3 DNA is TGTGCCAGCAGTTACTCCTACCCCGGGGAGCTGTTTTTT.

The chain couples TRBV7-6 to TRBJ1-1; TRBD1 matches 9 bases. This CDR3 is built from 17 residues. The germline V gene has CDR1 SGHVS and CDR2 FNYEAQ. V was clipped by 1 base and J by 7 bases; unmatched bases: 13. The CDR3 DNA reads as TGTGCCAGCAGCTTAGGATACAGGGGGCCGGGGGTCCTTGAAGCTTTCTTT. Translated: CASSLGYRGPGVLEAFF.

V usage is TRBV19 and J usage is TRBJ1-4; no clear D gene. Trimming shortened V by 7 bases and J by 0 bases, and 6 bases separated the two germline ends. The germline V gene encodes CDR1 LNHDA and CDR2 SQIVND (reference sequence). This CDR3 has 13 residues. DNA of the CDR3: TGTGCCAGTAATCCCACAACTAATGAAAAACTGTTTTTT. Translated, it gives CASNPTTNEKLFF.

The rearrangement uses TRBV18 and TRBJ1-2; 10 bases are a match to TRBD1. The V gene end was trimmed by 6 bases and the J gene end by 8 bases; junction bases not matched to a gene: 9. The CDR3 runs to 14 residues. CDR1 and CDR2 from the germline V gene are KGHSH and LQKENI. As DNA, the CDR3 is TGTGCCAGCTCCACAAGACAGGGGGCACGGGGCTACACCTTC. Residues: CASSTRQGARGYTF. The full variable domain, completed using reference TRBV18 and TRBJ1-2, is NAGVMQNPRHLVRRRGQEARLRCSPMKGHSHVYWYRQLPEEGLKFMVYLQKENIIDESGMPKERFSAEFPKEGPSILRIQQVVRGDSAAYFCASSTRQGARGYTFGSGTRLTVV.

The chain is built from TRBV19 and TRBJ2-2; 7 positions match TRBD1. V gave up 10 bases and J gave up 6 bases; unmatched junction bases: 14. Per germline, CDR1 LNHDA and CDR2 SQIVND (reference sequence). The CDR3 consists of 15 residues. CDR3 sequence (DNA): TGTGCCACCGCCACCGACAGGGTTTTGCCCGGGGAGCTGTTTTTT. Its protein is CATATDRVLPGELFF. The full variable domain, rest sourced from reference TRBV19 and TRBJ2-2, is DGGITQSPKYLFRKEGQNVTLSCEQNLNHDAMYWYRQDPGQGLRLIYYSQIVNDFQKGDIAEGYSVSREKKESFPLTVTSAQKNPTAFYLCATATDRVLPGELFFGEGSRLTVL.

The chain recombines TRBV6-5 with TRBJ1-5, with D perhaps matching TRBD1 (5 bases). The CDR3 is 13 amino acids. The germline V and J ends were trimmed by 6 bases and 3 bases, with 9 bases remaining between them. Germline V lookup: CDR1 MNHEY, CDR2 SVGAGI. Here the CDR3 reads CASSLDNNQPQHF. CDR3 nucleotides: TGTGCCAGCAGCCTGGACAACAATCAGCCCCAGCATTTT.

This clone was observed once. The chain recombines TRBV20-1 with TRBJ2-5; unclear D gene. V lost 2 bases and J lost 11, with 12 bases in between. The germline V gene encodes CDR1 DFQATT and CDR2 SNEGSKA (reference sequence). The CDR3 length is 11 residues. The CDR3 sequence: CSARSSRKQYF. The DNA for the CDR3 is TGCAGTGCTAGATCTAGTAGAAAGCAGTACTTC.

The chain joins TRBV13 to TRBJ2-2, with TRBD2 identical over 13 bases. With 5 bases clipped from V and 2 bases from J, the junction kept 5 bases outside the gene matches. This CDR3 is 17 amino acids long. Germline loops: CDR1 PRHDT, CDR2 FYEKMQ (reference sequence). As DNA, the CDR3 is TGTGCCAGCAGCCGGACTAGCGGGGGCCCTAACACCGGGGAGCTGTTTTTT. Translation gives CASSRTSGGPNTGELFF.

The chain is built from TRBV4-3 and TRBJ1-2, with D tentatively TRBD1 (5 bases). V gave up 4 bases and J gave up 2 bases, with 14 bases separating them. This CDR3 has 15 residues. Germline values: CDR1 LGHNA, CDR2 YSLEER. This CDR3 reads CASSPSRALNYGYTF. Here the CDR3 DNA reads TGCGCCAGCAGCCCGTCCAGGGCCCTAAACTATGGCTACACCTTC.

V is TRBV28 and J is TRBJ2-7, with D perhaps matching TRBD1 (6 bases). The CDR3 has 12 residues. CDR1 is MDHEN, CDR2 SYDVKM, per germline. Trimming removed 6 bases at V and 4 bases at J, with 10 bases between. This chain's CDR3 is CASRPGQYEQYF. CDR3 nucleotides: TGTGCCAGCAGACCCGGACAGTACGAGCAGTACTTC.